This TCR beta chain came from a study of radiation and T cells in renal cell carcinoma. Overall study context: Nephrectomy followed 15 Gy stereotactic body radiation by 4 weeks.

The CDR3 runs to 14 residues. Germline lookup yields CDR1 GTSNPN and CDR2 SVGIG (reference sequence). Trimming pared 0 bases from V and 2 bases from J, leaving 8 bases between. Clones were sequenced by immunoSEQ multiplex PCR, and TCRdb holds only the in-frame ones, with some missing. Among roughly 140,000 clones listed, approximately 90% were seen once. Study-wide points: Without pretreatment biopsies, baseline tumor clonotype presence was undetermined. Top tumor clonotypes rose in blood 2 weeks post-radiation, then contracted.

A word on this clone: Antigen unknown.

Time point of the sample: blood 2 weeks post-SBRT. The treatment denotes: 15 Gy SBRT to primary tumor, nephrectomy 4 weeks later. After SBRT, blood was collected at 2 and 4 weeks, plus baseline. This clonotype was obtained from a woman in her 50s with renal cell carcinoma. This specimen was blood, taken from a patient whose treatment included radiotherapy and nephrectomy. The V call is TRBV30, the J call TRBJ1-3; D perhaps matches TRBD1 (6 bases). This CDR3 is CAWSVKGAGNTIYF. DNA of the CDR3: TGTGCCTGGAGTGTGAAGGGGGCTGGAAACACCATATATTTT.